Listed here are 4 T cell receptor beta chains from one sample, sequenced in a study of cytomegalovirus exposure and HLA in healthy donors. Primers for the PCR totalled 60 Vbeta and 13 Jbeta. Here immunoSEQ multiplex PCR was the method, and the copy in TCRdb shows in-frame clones only, minus some. The table lists about 190,000 clones, around 83% of them singletons, with around 1.7% in the top ten. The sequenced material came from PBMCs. The source is a woman in her late teens or twenties in good health and CMV-seronegative.

V usage is TRBV4-3 and J usage is TRBJ1-1; D gene ambiguous. V was cut by 6 bases and J by 1 base, with 15 bases left in between. Germline V lookup: CDR1 LGHNA, CDR2 YSLEER. The CDR3 sequence is 15 residues long. CDR3 residues: CASRVSSASNTEAFF. Written as DNA, the CDR3 is TGCGCCAGCAGGGTTAGTTCTGCTTCGAACACTGAAGCTTTCTTT.

This clone showed up many times. The rearrangement links TRBV28 to TRBJ1-5; 7 bases agree with TRBD1. This CDR3 has 17 residues. Germline V CDR1 and CDR2: MDHEN, SYDVKM. Losses at the gene ends were 6 bases for V and 0 bases for J; bases not matched to a gene: 11. CDR3 protein: CASSRGTELLSNQPQHF. CDR3 sequence (DNA): TGTGCCAGCAGCCGCGGGACAGAGCTACTTAGCAATCAGCCCCAGCATTTT.

In its sample, this clone was seen once. This CDR3 is also generated by other DNA sequences in the sample. The CDR3 DNA reads as TGCAGTGCTCGTGGCGGCTACGAGCAGTACTTC. Its protein is CSARGGYEQYF. The chain joins TRBV20-1 to TRBJ2-7; no clear D gene. V lost 5 bases, J lost 3 bases, and 8 bases lay in between. In germline, CDR1 is DFQATT, CDR2 SNEGSKA (reference sequence). The CDR3 is 11 amino acids.

V is TRBV7-9 and J is TRBJ2-1; D is ambiguous. The V end lost 2 bases, the J end lost 0 bases, and 5 bases lay between the germline ends. The CDR3 is made up of 14 amino acids. Germline lookup yields CDR1 SEHNR and CDR2 FQNEAQ (reference sequence). CDR3 protein: CASSLSYSYNEQFF. The DNA for the CDR3 is TGTGCCAGCAGCTTATCTTACTCCTACAATGAGCAGTTCTTC. The whole variable domain, remainder taken from reference TRBV7-9 and TRBJ2-1, is DTGVSQNPRHKITKRGQNVTFRCDPISEHNRLYWYRQTLGQGPEFLTYFQNEAQLEKSRLLSDRFSAERPKGSFSTLEIQRTEQGDSAMYLCASSLSYSYNEQFFGPGTRLTVL.